This T cell receptor (beta chain) was profiled in a study of T cell repertoires in cytomegalovirus infection. Overall study context: Matching HLA type and CMV infection were both indicated by public TCR beta signatures. The study's findings and limits: Cumulative frequency of public TCR beta families picked out carriers of CMV plus the relevant HLA. Clonotype analysis showed dominance of the ex vivo response by HLA-C-restricted CMV-specific TCR beta clonotypes.

This clonotype was observed many times. The antigen remains undetermined. TCRdb reanalysed the reads using MiXCR and keeps one entry per CDR3 protein. The data hold some 940,000 distinct CDR3 sequences, with about a third observed a single time. V was cut by 6 bases and J by 5 bases, with 13 bases left in between. Germline V lookup: CDR1 SEHNR, CDR2 FQNEAQ (reference sequence). The CDR3 runs 13 residues. This TCR came from a human donor in good health (CMV status not recorded). Some clones in this sample may be carry-over from other donors' samples. The input for sequencing was cultured CD8+ T cells from PBMCs, taken from culture after CMV antigen stimulation. V usage is TRBV7-9 and J usage is TRBJ1-1; a possible D gene is TRBD1 (5 bases). The CDR3: CASRTGRRTEAFF. The CDR3 DNA sequence: TGTGCCAGCAGGACGGGACGGAGGACTGAAGCTTTCTTT.